Listed here is a single TCR beta chain. This specimen belongs to a study of T cells expressing NK-cell markers. TCRdb re-called the 5' RACE reads; one entry per CDR3 protein, DNA not given. Listed are about 400,000 distinct CDR3 sequences; roughly 10% falls within the top ten. Sequenced input: blood T cells: a sorted CD56 or NKG2C T cell subset, CD4+ or CD8+ T cells, or bulk PBMC T cells (not recorded which). This clonotype was sampled from a woman in her forties or fifties in good health.

The CDR3 loop reads CASSVAYRNGEQFF. The chain links TRBV9 to TRBJ2-1; TCRdb picks TRBD1, but there is no DNA to check that call. The CDR3 is 14 amino acids. The germline CDR1 and CDR2 sequences are SGDLS and YYNGEE.